The clone carrying this T cell receptor beta chain was counted between two and nine times. This sample stems from a study of blood T cell repertoires in COVID-19. Turning to the study itself: The cDNA or gDNA used as material had been derived from T cells, B-cell-depleted T cells, or PBMCs.

Germline V gene lookup returns CDR1 ENHRY and CDR2 SYGVKD. This CDR3 has 14 residues. The V and J ends lost 6 bases and 3 bases respectively, with 11 bases between them. Patients at the Seattle site were enrolled during active infection and followed longitudinally. Per the original methods: Nucleated cell counts were estimated from reference gene primer amplification. Only in-frame clones appear in the TCRdb table, and some are missing; sequencing was by immunoSEQ multiplex PCR. V, J and clone size were drawn from that table, and D and trimming were deduced from the DNA. The data contain 65,000 or so clones, roughly 84% of them singletons.

The sequenced sample consisted of peripheral blood. This TCR was sampled from a man between 25 and 39 years old with COVID-19, enrolled during active disease. The chain carries TRBV10-3 and TRBJ1-4, with D uncertain. The CDR3 spells CAISGLGANEKLFF. The CDR3 DNA reads TGTGCCATCAGCGGTCTCGGGGCTAATGAAAAACTGTTTTTT.